This TCR beta chain was recorded in a study of shared clonotypes between healthy human individuals. Repertoires were generated with immunoSEQ multiplex PCR, while TCRdb's copy carries only in-frame clones and drops some. The sample has approximately 740,000 clones; over 90% are singletons. Between the trimmed V and J ends, which lost 4 bases and 2 bases, there was a span of 7 bases. This CDR3 region has 13 residues. Germline CDR1 SGHTA, CDR2 FQGTGA. Naive-designated CD8 cells lacked CD45RO, were positively enriched for CCR7, and omitted terminally differentiated effector memory CD45RA+ cells. The sample was naive CD8+ T cells sorted from blood. The chain has TRBV7-3 and TRBJ2-3; no definite D call. This TCR came from a man aged 30 to 45 in good health. CDR3 sequence (DNA): TGTGCCAGCAGCTCCTACTCCACAGATACGCAGTATTTT. Amino acids: CASSSYSTDTQYF.